A single sample gave rise to the 25 T cell receptor beta chains below, sequenced in a study of blood T cell repertoires in COVID-19. This table comes from immunoSEQ multiplex PCR, and its TCRdb copy is limited to in-frame clones, with some not included. Of about 200,000 clones in the sample, over 80% were seen once. The sequencing input was peripheral blood. All receptors derive from a man in his sixties with COVID-19, enrolled during active disease.

The rearrangement uses TRBV18 and TRBJ1-2; TRBD1 matches 7 bases. Germline-derived CDR1 and CDR2 are KGHSH and LQKENI. This CDR3 region has 15 residues. V trimming: 2 bases; J trimming: 0 bases; junction bases outside the gene matches: 3. This CDR3 reads CASSPGTEANYGYTF. The CDR3 nucleotides read TGTGCCAGCTCACCAGGGACAGAAGCTAACTATGGCTACACCTTC.

This clone was recorded a few times. The CDR3 nucleotides read TGTGCCAGCAGTTTACGTTCCCCAGATACGCAGTATTTT. It translates to CASSLRSPDTQYF. The chain joins TRBV28 to TRBJ2-3; no clear D. The CDR3 runs to 13 residues. Deletions cut 2 bases from V and 4 bases from J, with 7 bases between. Germline CDR1 reads MDHEN; CDR2 reads SYDVKM. Variable domain in full (rest from reference TRBV28 and TRBJ2-3): DVKVTQSSRYLVKRTGEKVFLECVQDMDHENMFWYRQDPGLGLRLIYFSYDVKMKEKGDIPEGYSVSREKKERFSLILESASTNQTSMYLCASSLRSPDTQYFGPGTRLTVL.

The chain uses TRBV7-9 and TRBJ1-1; 8 bases line up with TRBD1. CDR3 length: 13 amino acids. Germline CDR1 and CDR2: SEHNR and FQNEAQ (reference sequence). V trimming: 2 bases; J trimming: 8 bases; junction bases outside the gene matches: 4. This chain's CDR3 is CASSLQGAQEAFF. The CDR3 DNA reads as TGTGCCAGCAGCTTACAGGGGGCGCAGGAAGCTTTCTTT.

The chain couples TRBV10-1 to TRBJ1-1; no firm D call. V lost 0 bases and J lost 10, with 12 bases in between. The CDR3 sequence is 13 residues long. Germline V gene lookup returns CDR1 WNHNN and CDR2 SYGVQD (reference sequence). CDR3 loop: CASSESTGNIAFF. In DNA, the CDR3 is TGCGCCAGCAGTGAGTCTACGGGGAATATAGCTTTCTTT.

The V and J genes are TRBV25-1 and TRBJ1-1; 7 bases are shared with TRBD1. The CDR3 contains 14 residues. V was clipped by 5 bases and J by 5 bases; unmatched bases: 8. Germline V gives CDR1 MGHDK, CDR2 SYGVNS. The CDR3 reads CASSPQDRRTEAFF. In DNA, the CDR3 is TGTGCCAGCAGTCCCCAGGACAGGCGGACTGAAGCTTTCTTT.

The chain has TRBV2 and TRBJ1-3; perhaps TRBD1 as D (6 bases). The CDR3 is made up of 14 amino acids. CDR1 and CDR2 from the germline V gene are SNHLY and FYNNEI. V lost 5 bases to trimming and J lost 0 bases, with 8 bases between them. The CDR3 nucleotides read TGTGCCAGCAGTACAGGGTACTCTGGAAACACCATATATTTT. It is translated as CASSTGYSGNTIYF. Looking up the rest from reference TRBV2 and TRBJ1-3 gives the full variable domain: EPEVTQTPSHQVTQMGQEVILRCVPISNHLYFYWYRQILGQKVEFLVSFYNNEISEKSEIFDDQFSVERPDGSNFTLKIRSTKLEDSAMYFCASSTGYSGNTIYFGEGSWLTVV.

V and J are TRBV7-2 and TRBJ1-1; D is undetermined. V dropped 0 bases and J dropped 0 bases, with 5 bases sitting between them. Per the germline V gene, CDR1 is SGHTA and CDR2 is FQGNSA. The CDR3 spans 14 residues. This CDR3 reads CASSLARMNTEAFF. CDR3 nucleotide sequence: TGTGCCAGCAGCTTAGCGCGGATGAACACTGAAGCTTTCTTT.

The chain is built from TRBV9 and TRBJ2-1; 15 bases are a match to TRBD2. CDR1 SGDLS and CDR2 YYNGEE come from the germline V gene. There are 16 residues in the CDR3. The ends lost 2 bases at V and 8 bases at J; junction bases unmatched: 5. The CDR3 bases are TGTGCCAGCAGCGTTGGGACTAGCGGGAGGAGTTATGAGCAGTTCTTC. Translating gives CASSVGTSGRSYEQFF.

In its sample, this clone was seen once. This chain joins TRBV5-5 and TRBJ1-4; possibly TRBD1 for D (6 bases). CDR3 length: 13 amino acids. Trimming removed 4 bases at V and 7 bases at J, with 11 bases between. The germline gives CDR1 SGHKS, CDR2 YYEKEE (reference sequence). CDR3 in amino acids: CASSLRTAEKLFF. CDR3 nucleotide sequence: TGTGCCAGCAGCCTACGGACAGCTGAAAAACTGTTTTTT.

This chain connects TRBV12-3 or TRBV12-4 to TRBJ2-7, with TRBD2 matching 9 bases. The CDR3 consists of 13 residues. After removal of 4 bases from V and 5 bases from J, the junction contained 3 bases not matched to a gene. The chain's CDR3 is CASSSRGRDEQYF. CDR3 sequence (DNA): TGTGCCAGCAGTTCCCGCGGGAGGGACGAGCAGTACTTC.

This chain joins TRBV7-2 and TRBJ1-2; tentative D call: TRBD1 (5 bases). Germline CDR1 is SGHTA and CDR2 is FQGNSA. Trimming pared 5 bases from V and 2 bases from J, leaving 18 bases between. The CDR3 spans 16 residues. The DNA of the CDR3 is TGTGCCAGCAGCACGAGCGCCGGGACTGTGAACTATGGCTACACCTTC. Translation: CASSTSAGTVNYGYTF.

This clone turned up a few times. The chain joins TRBV7-5 to TRBJ2-5; the table's D call TRBD2 went unverified against the DNA. TRBV7-5 is deemed a pseudogene. This CDR3 has 17 residues. Here the CDR3 reads CVRSLTGTSGSLETQYF. In nucleotides, the CDR3 is TGTGTCAGAAGCTTAACAGGGACTAGCGGGAGTTTGGAGACCCAGTACTTC.

This clone was counted between two and nine times. The CDR3 is CASSFGQDNSPLHF. In nucleotides, the CDR3 is TGCGCCAGCAGCTTCGGACAGGATAATTCACCCCTCCACTTT. The genes are TRBV5-1 and TRBJ1-6, with TRBD1 identical over 7 bases. The germline V gene encodes CDR1 SGHRS and CDR2 YFSETQ. Trimming removed 2 bases from V and 5 bases from J; junction bases left unmatched: 1. This CDR3 has 14 amino acids.

J is TRBJ1-6 and V is TRBV19; D is possibly TRBD1 (6 bases). V lost 1 base to trimming and J lost 9 bases, with 13 bases between them. Germline CDR1 is LNHDA and CDR2 is SQIVND (reference sequence). This CDR3 has 15 residues. Here the CDR3 DNA reads TGTGCCAGTAGTATAGGGTGGGACAACACTTCACCCCTCCACTTT. This translates into CASSIGWDNTSPLHF.

The chain recombines TRBV7-8 with TRBJ1-5; D not certain. This CDR3 spans 14 amino acids. The germline V gene encodes CDR1 SGHVS and CDR2 FQNEAQ. The germline V and J ends were trimmed by 6 bases and 4 bases, with 13 bases remaining between them. The CDR3 loop reads CASSSRLRNQPQHF. In DNA form, the CDR3 reads TGTGCCAGCAGTTCACGGTTGCGGAATCAGCCCCAGCATTTT.

This clone was recorded a few times. V is TRBV30 and J is TRBJ1-5, with D possibly TRBD1 on 6 matching bases. The length of the CDR3 is 16 residues. V was cut by 0 bases and J by 1 base, with 13 bases left in between. CDR1 is GTSNPN, CDR2 SVGIG, per germline (reference sequence). The CDR3 region has the DNA TGTGCCTGGAGTGTAAGGGGGAGTAGCAGCAATCAGCCCCAGCATTTT. Protein: CAWSVRGSSSNQPQHF.

The CDR3 region has the DNA TGTGCCAGTAGTATAGCGACCCAGGTCACTGAAGCTTTCTTT. Translation gives CASSIATQVTEAFF. V is TRBV19 and J is TRBJ1-1, with no clear D. There are 14 residues in the CDR3. The germline V gene encodes CDR1 LNHDA and CDR2 SQIVND (reference sequence). The V end lost 1 base, the J end lost 4 bases, and 10 bases lay between the germline ends.

The gene calls are TRBV29-1 and TRBJ2-1; 8 nucleotides line up with TRBD1. The CDR3 is 11 amino acids. The trim removed 2 bases at V and 14 bases at J, leaving 5 bases unmatched. CDR1 is SQVTM and CDR2 is ANQGSEA in the germline V gene. CDR3 nucleotides: TGCAGCGTTGAATCGGACAGGGTTGAGTTCTTC. This gives the protein CSVESDRVEFF.

The CDR3 DNA sequence: TGTGCCAGCAGTGACGGCCGTAACTATGGCTACACCTTC. It codes for CASSDGRNYGYTF. The chain combines TRBV6-4 with TRBJ1-2; D is uncertain. Germline V CDR1 and CDR2: MRHNA, SNTAGT. V lost 2 bases and J 1 base, leaving 5 bases between the germline ends. The CDR3 is 13 amino acids.

This sequence joins TRBV5-4 and TRBJ2-2, with 8 bases that match TRBD1. This CDR3 has 15 amino acids. J was trimmed by 4 bases and V by 4 bases; bases with no gene match: 6. Germline CDR1 is SGHNT and CDR2 is YYREEE (reference sequence). The CDR3 protein is CASSEDRVATGELFF. The DNA for the CDR3 is TGTGCCAGCAGCGAGGACAGGGTGGCCACCGGGGAGCTGTTTTTT. Complete variable domain (other parts from reference TRBV5-4 and TRBJ2-2): ETGVTQSPTHLIKTRGQQVTLRCSSQSGHNTVSWYQQALGQGPQFIFQYYREEENGRGNFPPRFSGLQFPNYSSELNVNALELDDSALYLCASSEDRVATGELFFGEGSRLTVL.

This chain links TRBV7-2 with TRBJ1-1; 7 nucleotides match TRBD1. V lost 3 bases and J lost 5; bases outside the gene matches: 12. CDR1 is SGHTA, CDR2 FQGNSA, per germline. The CDR3 totals 16 residues. The CDR3, as DNA: TGTGCCAGCAGCTTCGTGGCCGGCAGGGGGTTGACTGAAGCTTTCTTT. Translation: CASSFVAGRGLTEAFF.

CDR3 sequence: CASSYSGINTGELFF. The DNA of the CDR3 is TGTGCCAGCAGCTATAGCGGGATTAACACCGGGGAGCTGTTTTTT. The V and J genes are TRBV11-2 and TRBJ2-2, with TRBD2 matching over 8 bases. The germline gives CDR1 SGHAT, CDR2 FQNNGV. The V and J ends lost 4 bases and 2 bases, in that order; junction bases with no gene match: 3. The CDR3 has 15 amino acids.

The chain recombines TRBV19 with TRBJ1-1; weak D call: TRBD1 (5 bases). Trimming removed 0 bases at V and 4 bases at J, with 12 bases between. The CDR3 contains 15 residues. Germline loops: CDR1 LNHDA, CDR2 SQIVND (reference sequence). The CDR3 loop is CASSIEGRGSTEAFF. The CDR3 nucleotides read TGTGCCAGTAGTATAGAGGGGCGGGGGAGCACTGAAGCTTTCTTT.

The chain links TRBV5-4 to TRBJ2-7, with 10 positions matching TRBD2. Trimming cost V 1 base and J 6 bases; bases outside gene matches: 7. The CDR3 totals 15 residues. In germline, CDR1 is SGHNT, CDR2 YYREEE (reference sequence). CDR3 residues: CASSLSGRGNGEQYF. CDR3 sequence (DNA): TGTGCCAGCAGCTTGAGCGGGAGGGGTAACGGCGAGCAGTACTTC.

This chain links TRBV5-4 with TRBJ2-5, with D maybe TRBD2 (5 bases). Trimming shortened V by 0 bases and J by 4 bases, and 19 bases separated the two germline ends. Per germline, CDR1 SGHNT and CDR2 YYREEE (reference sequence). The CDR3 is 17 amino acids. CDR3 protein: CASSLDPTVSGIETQYF. CDR3 sequence (DNA): TGTGCCAGCAGCTTGGATCCAACCGTCTCGGGGATAGAGACCCAGTACTTC.